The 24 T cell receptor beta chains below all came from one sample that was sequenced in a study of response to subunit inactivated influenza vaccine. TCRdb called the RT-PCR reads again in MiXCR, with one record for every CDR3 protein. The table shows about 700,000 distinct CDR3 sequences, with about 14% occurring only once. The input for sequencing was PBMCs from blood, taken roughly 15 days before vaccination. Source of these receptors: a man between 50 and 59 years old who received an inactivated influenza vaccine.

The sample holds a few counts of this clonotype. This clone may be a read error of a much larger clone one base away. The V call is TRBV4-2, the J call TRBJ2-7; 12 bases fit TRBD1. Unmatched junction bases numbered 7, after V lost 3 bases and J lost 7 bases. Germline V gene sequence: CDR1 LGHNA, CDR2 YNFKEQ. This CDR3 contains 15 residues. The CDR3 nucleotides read TGTGCCAGCAGCCAGCCGGGACAGGGGGCTGATGAGCAGTACTTC. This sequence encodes CASSQPGQGADEQYF.

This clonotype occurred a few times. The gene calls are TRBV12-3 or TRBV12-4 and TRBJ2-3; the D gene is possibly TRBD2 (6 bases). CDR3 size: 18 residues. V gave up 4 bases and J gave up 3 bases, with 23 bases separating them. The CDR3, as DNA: TGTGCCAGCAGTTGGGCCCGGTGGGTCGGGGCGGGGACAGATACGCAGTATTTT. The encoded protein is CASSWARWVGAGTDTQYF.

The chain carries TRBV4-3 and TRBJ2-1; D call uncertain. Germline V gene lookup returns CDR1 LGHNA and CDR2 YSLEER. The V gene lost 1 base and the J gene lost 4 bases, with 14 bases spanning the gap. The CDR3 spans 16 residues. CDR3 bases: TGCGCCAGCAGCCAAGTTCGCGGCTCAACTTACAATGAGCAGTTCTTC. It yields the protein CASSQVRGSTYNEQFF.

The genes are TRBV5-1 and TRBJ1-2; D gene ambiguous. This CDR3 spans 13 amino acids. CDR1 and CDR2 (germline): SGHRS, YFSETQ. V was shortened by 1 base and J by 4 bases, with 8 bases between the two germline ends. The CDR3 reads CASSLSESYGYTF. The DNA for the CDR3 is TGCGCCAGCAGCTTGTCGGAGAGCTATGGCTACACCTTC.

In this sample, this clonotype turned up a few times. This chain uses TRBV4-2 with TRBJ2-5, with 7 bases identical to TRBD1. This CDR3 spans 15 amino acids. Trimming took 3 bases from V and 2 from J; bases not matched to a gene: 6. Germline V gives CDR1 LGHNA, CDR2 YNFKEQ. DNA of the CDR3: TGTGCCAGCAGCCAGCGACAGGGAATACAAGAGACCCAGTACTTC. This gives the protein CASSQRQGIQETQYF.

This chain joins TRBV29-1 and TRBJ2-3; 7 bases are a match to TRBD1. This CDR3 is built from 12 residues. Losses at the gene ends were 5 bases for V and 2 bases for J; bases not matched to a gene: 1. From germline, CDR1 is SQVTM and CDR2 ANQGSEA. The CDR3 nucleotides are TGCAGCGTTACAGGGGCCACAGATACGCAGTATTTT. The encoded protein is CSVTGATDTQYF.

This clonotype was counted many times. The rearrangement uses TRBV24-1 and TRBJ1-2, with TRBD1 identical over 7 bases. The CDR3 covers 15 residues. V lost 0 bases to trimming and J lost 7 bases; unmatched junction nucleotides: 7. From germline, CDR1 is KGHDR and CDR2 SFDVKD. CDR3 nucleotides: TGTGCCACCAGTGATTTGAGGACAGGACCTGGTGGCTACACCTTC. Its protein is CATSDLRTGPGGYTF.

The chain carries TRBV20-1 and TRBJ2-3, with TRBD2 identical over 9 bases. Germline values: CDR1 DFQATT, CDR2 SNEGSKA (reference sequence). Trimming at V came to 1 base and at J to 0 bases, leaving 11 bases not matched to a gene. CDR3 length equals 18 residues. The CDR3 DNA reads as TGCAGTGCTAGAGCCTCCGGGACTAGCTGGGAGAGCACAGATACGCAGTATTTT. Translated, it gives CSARASGTSWESTDTQYF.

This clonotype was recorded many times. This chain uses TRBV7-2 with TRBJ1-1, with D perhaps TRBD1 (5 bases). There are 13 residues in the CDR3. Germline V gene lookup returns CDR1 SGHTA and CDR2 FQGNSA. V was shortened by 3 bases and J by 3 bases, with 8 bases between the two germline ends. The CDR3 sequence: CASSLAGHTEAFF. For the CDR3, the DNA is TGTGCCAGCAGCTTGGCAGGGCACACTGAAGCTTTCTTT.

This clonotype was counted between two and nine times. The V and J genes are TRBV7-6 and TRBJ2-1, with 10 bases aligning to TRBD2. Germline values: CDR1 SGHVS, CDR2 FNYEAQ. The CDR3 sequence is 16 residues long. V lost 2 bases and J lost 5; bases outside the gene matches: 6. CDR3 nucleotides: TGTGCCAGCAGCTTACGTAGCGGGAGGACGAACAATGAGCAGTTCTTC. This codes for CASSLRSGRTNNEQFF. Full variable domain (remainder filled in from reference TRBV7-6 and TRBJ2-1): GAGVSQSPRYKVTKRGQDVALRCDPISGHVSLYWYRQALGQGPEFLTYFNYEAQQDKSGLPNDRFSAERPEGSISTLTIQRTEQRDSAMYRCASSLRSGRTNNEQFFGPGTRLTVL.

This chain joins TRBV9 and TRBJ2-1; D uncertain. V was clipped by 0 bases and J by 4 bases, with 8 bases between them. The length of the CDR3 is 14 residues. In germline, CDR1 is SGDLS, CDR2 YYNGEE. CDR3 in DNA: TGTGCCAGCAGCGTAGGCGGCACTTACAATGAGCAGTTCTTC. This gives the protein CASSVGGTYNEQFF.

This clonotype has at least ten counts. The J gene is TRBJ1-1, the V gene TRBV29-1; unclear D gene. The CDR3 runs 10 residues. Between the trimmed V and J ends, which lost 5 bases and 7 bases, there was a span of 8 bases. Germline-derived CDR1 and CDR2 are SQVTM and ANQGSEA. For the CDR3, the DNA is TGCAGCGTTATTGTCGTTGAAGCTTTCTTT. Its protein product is CSVIVVEAFF. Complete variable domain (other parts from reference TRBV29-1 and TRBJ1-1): SAVISQKPSRDICQRGTSLTIQCQVDSQVTMMFWYRQQPGQSLTLIATANQGSEATYESGFVIDKFPISRPNLTFSTLTVSNMSPEDSSIYLCSVIVVEAFFGQGTRLTVV.

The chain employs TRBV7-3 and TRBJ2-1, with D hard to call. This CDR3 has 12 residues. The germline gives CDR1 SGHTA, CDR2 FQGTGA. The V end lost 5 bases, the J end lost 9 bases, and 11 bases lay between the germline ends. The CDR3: CASSPNPGEQFF. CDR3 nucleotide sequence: TGTGCCAGCAGCCCTAATCCCGGTGAGCAGTTCTTC.

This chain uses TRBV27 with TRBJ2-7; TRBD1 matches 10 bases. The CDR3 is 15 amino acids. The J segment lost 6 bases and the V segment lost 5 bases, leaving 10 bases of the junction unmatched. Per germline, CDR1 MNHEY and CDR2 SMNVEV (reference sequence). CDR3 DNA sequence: TGTGCCAGCAGTAGAAAAGGGACAGGGGAAGCCGAGCAGTACTTC. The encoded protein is CASSRKGTGEAEQYF.

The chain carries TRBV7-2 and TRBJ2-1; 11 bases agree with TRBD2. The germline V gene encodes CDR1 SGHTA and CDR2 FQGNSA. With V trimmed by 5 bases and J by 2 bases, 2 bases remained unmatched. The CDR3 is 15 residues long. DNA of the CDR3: TGTGCCAGCAGCGCGACTAGCGGGGCCTACAATGAGCAGTTCTTC. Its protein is CASSATSGAYNEQFF.

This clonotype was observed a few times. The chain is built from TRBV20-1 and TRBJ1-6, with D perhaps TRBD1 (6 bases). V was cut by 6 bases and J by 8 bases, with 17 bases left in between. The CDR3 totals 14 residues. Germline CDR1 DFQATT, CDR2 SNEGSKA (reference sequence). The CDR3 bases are TGCAGTGCAAGTCCGGGACAAGTGTATTCACCCCTCCACTTT. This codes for CSASPGQVYSPLHF.

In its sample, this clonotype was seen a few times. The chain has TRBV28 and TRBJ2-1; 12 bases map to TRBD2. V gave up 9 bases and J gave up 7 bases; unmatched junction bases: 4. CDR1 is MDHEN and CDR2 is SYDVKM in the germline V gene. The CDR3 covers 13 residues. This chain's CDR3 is CASWTSGANEQFF. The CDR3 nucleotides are TGTGCCAGTTGGACTAGCGGGGCAAATGAGCAGTTCTTC.

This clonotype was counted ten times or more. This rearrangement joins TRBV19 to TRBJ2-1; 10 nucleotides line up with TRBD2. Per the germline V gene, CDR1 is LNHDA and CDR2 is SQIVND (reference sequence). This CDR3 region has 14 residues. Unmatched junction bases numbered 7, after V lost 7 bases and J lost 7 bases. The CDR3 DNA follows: TGTGCCAGTACCTCGGGACTAGCGATGAATGAGCAGTTCTTC. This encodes CASTSGLAMNEQFF.

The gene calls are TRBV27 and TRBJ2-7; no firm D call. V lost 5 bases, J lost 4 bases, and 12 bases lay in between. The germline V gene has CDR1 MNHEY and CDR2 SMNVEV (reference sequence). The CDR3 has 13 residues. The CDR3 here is CASSHNERYEQYF. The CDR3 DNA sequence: TGTGCCAGCAGTCATAACGAGAGGTACGAGCAGTACTTC.

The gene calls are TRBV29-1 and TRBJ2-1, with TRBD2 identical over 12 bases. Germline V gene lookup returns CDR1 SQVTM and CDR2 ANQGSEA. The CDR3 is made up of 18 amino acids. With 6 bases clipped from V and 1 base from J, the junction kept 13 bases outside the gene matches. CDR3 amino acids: CSVPRLAGERHSYNEQFF. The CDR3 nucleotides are TGCAGCGTCCCAAGACTAGCGGGGGAACGACATTCCTACAATGAGCAGTTCTTC.

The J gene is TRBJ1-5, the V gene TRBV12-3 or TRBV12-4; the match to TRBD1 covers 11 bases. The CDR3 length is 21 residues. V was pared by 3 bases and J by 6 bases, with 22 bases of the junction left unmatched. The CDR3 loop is CASSFSGTPDRGPNMGQPQHF. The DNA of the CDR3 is TGTGCCAGCAGTTTTTCTGGTACCCCGGACAGGGGGCCCAATATGGGTCAGCCCCAGCATTTT.

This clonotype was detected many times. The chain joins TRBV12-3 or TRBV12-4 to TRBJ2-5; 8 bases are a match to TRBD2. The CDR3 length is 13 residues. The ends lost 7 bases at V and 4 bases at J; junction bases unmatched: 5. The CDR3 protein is CASKRAGAETQYF. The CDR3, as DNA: TGTGCCAGCAAAAGAGCGGGAGCAGAGACCCAGTACTTC.

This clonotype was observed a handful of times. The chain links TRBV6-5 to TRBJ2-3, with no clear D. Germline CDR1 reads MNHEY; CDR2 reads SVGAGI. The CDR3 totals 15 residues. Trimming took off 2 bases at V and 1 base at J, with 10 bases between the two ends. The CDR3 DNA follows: TGTGCCAGCAGTTACGTTCTAGAGGGCACAGATACGCAGTATTTT. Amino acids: CASSYVLEGTDTQYF.

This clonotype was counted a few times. In DNA, the CDR3 is TGCGCCAGCAGAGGGAGCGGAAACTCTGGAAACACCATATATTTT. It translates to CASRGSGNSGNTIYF. The chain has TRBV5-1 and TRBJ1-3, with D unresolved. This CDR3 is built from 15 residues. CDR1 SGHRS and CDR2 YFSETQ come from the germline V gene. Trimming removed 5 bases from V and 0 bases from J, with 12 bases in between.